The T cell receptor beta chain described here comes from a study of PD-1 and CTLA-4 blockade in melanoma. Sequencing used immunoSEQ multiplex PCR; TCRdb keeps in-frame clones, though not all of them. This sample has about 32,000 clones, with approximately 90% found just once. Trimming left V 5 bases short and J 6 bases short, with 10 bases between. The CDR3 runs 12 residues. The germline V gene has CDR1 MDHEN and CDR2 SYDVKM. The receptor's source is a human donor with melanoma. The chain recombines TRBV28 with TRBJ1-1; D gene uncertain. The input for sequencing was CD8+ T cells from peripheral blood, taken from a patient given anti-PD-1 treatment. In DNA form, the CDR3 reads TGTGCCAGCAGTGCACCGAGTTCTGAAGCTTTCTTT. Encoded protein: CASSAPSSEAFF. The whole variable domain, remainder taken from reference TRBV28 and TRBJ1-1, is DVKVTQSSRYLVKRTGEKVFLECVQDMDHENMFWYRQDPGLGLRLIYFSYDVKMKEKGDIPEGYSVSREKKERFSLILESASTNQTSMYLCASSAPSSEAFFGQGTRLTVV.